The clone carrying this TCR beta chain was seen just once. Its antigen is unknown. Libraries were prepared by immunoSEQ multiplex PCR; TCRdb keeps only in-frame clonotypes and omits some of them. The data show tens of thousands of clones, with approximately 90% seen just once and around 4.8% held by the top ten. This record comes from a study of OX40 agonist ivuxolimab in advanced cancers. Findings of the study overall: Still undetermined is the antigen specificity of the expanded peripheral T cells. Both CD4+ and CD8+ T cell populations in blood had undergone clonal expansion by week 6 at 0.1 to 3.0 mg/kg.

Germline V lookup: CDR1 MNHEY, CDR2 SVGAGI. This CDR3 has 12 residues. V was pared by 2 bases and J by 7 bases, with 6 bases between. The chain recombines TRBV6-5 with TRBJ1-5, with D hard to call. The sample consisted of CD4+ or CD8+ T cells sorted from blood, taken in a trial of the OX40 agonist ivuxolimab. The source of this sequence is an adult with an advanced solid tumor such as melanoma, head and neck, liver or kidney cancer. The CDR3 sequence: CASSYEVQPQHF. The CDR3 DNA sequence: TGTGCCAGCAGTTACGAGGTACAGCCCCAGCATTTT.